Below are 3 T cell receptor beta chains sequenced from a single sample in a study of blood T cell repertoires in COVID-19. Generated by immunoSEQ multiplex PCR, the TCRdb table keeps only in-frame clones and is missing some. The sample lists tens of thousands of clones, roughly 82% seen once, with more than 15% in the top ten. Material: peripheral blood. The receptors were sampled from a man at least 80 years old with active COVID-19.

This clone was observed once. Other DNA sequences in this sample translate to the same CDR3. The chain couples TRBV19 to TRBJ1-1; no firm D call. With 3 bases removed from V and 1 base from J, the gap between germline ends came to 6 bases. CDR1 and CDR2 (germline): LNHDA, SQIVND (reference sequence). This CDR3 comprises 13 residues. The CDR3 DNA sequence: TGTGCCAGTAGTATTAGCGGGAACACTGAAGCTTTCTTT. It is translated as CASSISGNTEAFF.

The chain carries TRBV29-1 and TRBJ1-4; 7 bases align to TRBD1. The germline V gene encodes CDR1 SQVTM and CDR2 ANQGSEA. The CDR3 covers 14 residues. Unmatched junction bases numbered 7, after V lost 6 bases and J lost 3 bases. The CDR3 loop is CSVSQGGANEKLFF. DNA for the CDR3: TGCAGCGTCTCTCAGGGGGGTGCTAATGAAAAACTGTTTTTT.

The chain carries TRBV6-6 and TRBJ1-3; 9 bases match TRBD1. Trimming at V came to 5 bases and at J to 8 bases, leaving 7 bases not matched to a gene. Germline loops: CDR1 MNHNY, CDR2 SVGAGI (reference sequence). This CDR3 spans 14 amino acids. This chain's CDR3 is CASSQTGGTDTIYF. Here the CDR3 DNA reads TGTGCCAGCAGTCAGACAGGGGGAACGGACACCATATATTTT.